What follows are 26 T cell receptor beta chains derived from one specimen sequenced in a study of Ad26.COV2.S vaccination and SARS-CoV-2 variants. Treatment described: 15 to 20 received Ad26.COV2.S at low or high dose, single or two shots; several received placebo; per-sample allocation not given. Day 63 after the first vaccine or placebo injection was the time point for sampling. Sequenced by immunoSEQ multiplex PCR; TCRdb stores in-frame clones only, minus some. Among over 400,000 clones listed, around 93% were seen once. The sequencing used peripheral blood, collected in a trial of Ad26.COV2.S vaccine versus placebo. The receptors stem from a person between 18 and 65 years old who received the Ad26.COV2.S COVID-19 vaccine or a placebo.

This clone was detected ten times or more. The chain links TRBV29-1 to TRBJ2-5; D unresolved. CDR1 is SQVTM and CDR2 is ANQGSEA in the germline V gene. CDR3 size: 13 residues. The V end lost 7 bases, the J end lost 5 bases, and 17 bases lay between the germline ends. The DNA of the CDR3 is TGCAGCGCCCCGTCCGGTAGGTCGGAGACCCAGTACTTC. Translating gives CSAPSGRSETQYF.

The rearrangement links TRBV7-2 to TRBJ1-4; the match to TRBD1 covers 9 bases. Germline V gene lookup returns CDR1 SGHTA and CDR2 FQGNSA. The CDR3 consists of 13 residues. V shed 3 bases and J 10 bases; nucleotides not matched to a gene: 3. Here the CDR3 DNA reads TGTGCCAGCAGCTTTCTGACAGGGGGAAAACTGTTTTTT. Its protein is CASSFLTGGKLFF.

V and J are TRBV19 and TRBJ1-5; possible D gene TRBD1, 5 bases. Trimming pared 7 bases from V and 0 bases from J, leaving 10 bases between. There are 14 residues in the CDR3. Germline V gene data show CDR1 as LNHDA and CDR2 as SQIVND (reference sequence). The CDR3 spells CASTQGGSNQPQHF. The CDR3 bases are TGTGCCAGTACGCAGGGCGGTAGCAATCAGCCCCAGCATTTT.

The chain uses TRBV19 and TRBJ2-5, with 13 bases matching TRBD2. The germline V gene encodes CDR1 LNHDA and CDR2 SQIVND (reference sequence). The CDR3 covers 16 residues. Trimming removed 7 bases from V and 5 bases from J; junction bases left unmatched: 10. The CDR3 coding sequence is TGTGCCAGTACCGCAACTAGCGGGGGGGCCTGGGAGACCCAGTACTTC. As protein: CASTATSGGAWETQYF.

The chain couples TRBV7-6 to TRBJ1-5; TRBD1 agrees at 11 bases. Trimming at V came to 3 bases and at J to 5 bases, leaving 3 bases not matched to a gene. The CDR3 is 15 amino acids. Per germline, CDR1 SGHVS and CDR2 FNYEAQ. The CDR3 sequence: CASSLDRGHDQPQHF. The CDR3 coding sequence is TGTGCCAGCAGCTTGGACAGGGGGCACGATCAGCCCCAGCATTTT.

CDR3 nucleotide sequence: TGTGCCAGCAGTGACGATACTCACTCCTACAATGAGCAGTTCTTC. Protein product: CASSDDTHSYNEQFF. The rearrangement uses TRBV6-4 and TRBJ2-1, with unresolved D. Germline CDR1 reads MRHNA; CDR2 reads SNTAGT. The CDR3 loop spans 15 amino acids. The V end was cut by 2 bases, the J end by 0 bases, with 8 bases between.

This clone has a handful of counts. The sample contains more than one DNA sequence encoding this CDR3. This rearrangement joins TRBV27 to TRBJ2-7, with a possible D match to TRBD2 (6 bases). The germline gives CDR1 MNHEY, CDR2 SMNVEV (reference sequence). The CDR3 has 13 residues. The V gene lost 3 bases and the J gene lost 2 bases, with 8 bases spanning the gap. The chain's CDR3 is CASSFAGTYEQYF. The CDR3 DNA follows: TGTGCCAGCAGTTTCGCGGGGACCTACGAGCAGTACTTC.

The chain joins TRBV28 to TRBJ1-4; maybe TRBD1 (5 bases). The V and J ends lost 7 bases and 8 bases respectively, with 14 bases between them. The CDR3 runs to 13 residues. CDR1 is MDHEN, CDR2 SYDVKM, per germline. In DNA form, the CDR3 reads TGTGCCAGCATGGAGGGGTTTCGGGAAAAACTGTTTTTT. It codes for CASMEGFREKLFF.

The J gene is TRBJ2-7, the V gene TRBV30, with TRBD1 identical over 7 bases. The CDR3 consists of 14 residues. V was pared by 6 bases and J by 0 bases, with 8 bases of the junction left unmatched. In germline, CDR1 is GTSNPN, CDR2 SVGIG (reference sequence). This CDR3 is CACTDRVRSYEQYF. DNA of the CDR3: TGTGCCTGCACTGACAGGGTCCGCTCCTACGAGCAGTACTTC. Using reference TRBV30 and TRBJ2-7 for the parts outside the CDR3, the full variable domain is SQTIHQWPATLVQPVGSPLSLECTVEGTSNPNLYWYRQAAGRGLQLLFYSVGIGQISSEVPQNLSASRPQDRQFILSSKKLLLSDSGFYLCACTDRVRSYEQYFGPGTRLTVT.

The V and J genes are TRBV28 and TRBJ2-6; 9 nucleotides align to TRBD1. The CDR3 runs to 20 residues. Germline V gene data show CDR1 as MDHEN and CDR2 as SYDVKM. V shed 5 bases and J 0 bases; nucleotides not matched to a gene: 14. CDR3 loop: CASSLRTGAILTSGANVLTF. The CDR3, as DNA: TGTGCCAGCAGTCTACGGACAGGGGCAATTTTAACCTCTGGGGCCAACGTCCTGACTTTC.

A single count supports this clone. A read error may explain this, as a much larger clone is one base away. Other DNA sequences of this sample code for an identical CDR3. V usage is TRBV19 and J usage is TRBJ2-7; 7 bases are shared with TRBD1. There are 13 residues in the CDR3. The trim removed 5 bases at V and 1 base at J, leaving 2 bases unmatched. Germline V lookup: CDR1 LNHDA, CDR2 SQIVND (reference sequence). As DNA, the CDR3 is TGTGCCAGTAGTTCGGGACAGTCCTACGAGCAGTACTTC. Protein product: CASSSGQSYEQYF.

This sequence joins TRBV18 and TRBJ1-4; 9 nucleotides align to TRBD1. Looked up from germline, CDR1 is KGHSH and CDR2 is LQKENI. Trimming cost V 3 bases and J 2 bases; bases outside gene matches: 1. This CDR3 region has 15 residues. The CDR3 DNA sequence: TGTGCCAGCTCACCCGGACAGGGGACTAATGAAAAACTGTTTTTT. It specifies CASSPGQGTNEKLFF.

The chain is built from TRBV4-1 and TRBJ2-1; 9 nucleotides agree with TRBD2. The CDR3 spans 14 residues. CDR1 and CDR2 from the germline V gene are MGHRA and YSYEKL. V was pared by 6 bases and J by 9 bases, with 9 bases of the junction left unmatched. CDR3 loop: CASRSGGSGGEQFF. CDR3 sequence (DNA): TGCGCCAGCAGAAGCGGGGGGTCAGGAGGTGAGCAGTTCTTC.

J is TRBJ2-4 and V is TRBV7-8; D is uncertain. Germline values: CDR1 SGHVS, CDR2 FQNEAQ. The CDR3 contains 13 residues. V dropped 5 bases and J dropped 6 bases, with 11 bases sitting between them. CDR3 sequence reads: CASSHAHLNIQYF. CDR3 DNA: TGTGCCAGCAGCCACGCCCACTTAAACATTCAGTACTTC.

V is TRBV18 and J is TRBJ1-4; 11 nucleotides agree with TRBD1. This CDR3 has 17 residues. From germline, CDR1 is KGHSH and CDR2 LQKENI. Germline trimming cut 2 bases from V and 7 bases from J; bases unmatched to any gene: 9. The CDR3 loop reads CASSPNTIGTGGEKLFF. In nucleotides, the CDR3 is TGTGCCAGCTCACCAAATACGATCGGGACAGGGGGTGAAAAACTGTTTTTT.

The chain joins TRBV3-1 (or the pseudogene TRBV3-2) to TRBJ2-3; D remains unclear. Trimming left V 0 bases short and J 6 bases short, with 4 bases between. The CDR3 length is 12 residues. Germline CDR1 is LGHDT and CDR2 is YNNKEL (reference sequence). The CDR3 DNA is TGTGCCAGCAGCCAAGAGTTTGATACGCAGTATTTT. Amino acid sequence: CASSQEFDTQYF.

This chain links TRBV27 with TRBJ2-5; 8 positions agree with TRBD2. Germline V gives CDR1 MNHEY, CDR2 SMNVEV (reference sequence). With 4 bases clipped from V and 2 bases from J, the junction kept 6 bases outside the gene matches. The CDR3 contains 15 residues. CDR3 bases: TGTGCCAGCAGTTCTCTGCGGGGGGCTCAAGAGACCCAGTACTTC. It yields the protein CASSSLRGAQETQYF.

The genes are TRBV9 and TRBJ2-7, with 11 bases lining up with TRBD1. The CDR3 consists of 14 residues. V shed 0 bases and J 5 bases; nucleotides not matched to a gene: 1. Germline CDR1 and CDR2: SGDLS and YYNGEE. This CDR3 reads CASSVGGQGDEQYF. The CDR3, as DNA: TGTGCCAGCAGCGTAGGGGGACAGGGGGACGAGCAGTACTTC.

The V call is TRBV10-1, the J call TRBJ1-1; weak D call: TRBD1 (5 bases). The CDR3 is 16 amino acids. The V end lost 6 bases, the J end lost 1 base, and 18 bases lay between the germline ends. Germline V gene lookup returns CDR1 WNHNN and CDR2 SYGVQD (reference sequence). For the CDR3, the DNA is TGCGCCAGCAGGCAACAGTGGGGGGGGTGGAACACTGAAGCTTTCTTT. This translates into CASRQQWGGWNTEAFF.

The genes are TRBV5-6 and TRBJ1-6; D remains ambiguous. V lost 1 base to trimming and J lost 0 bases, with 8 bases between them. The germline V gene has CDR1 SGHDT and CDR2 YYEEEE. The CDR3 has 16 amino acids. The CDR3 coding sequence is TGTGCCAGCAGCTTGATTTCAAGCTCCTATAATTCACCCCTCCACTTT. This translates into CASSLISSSYNSPLHF.

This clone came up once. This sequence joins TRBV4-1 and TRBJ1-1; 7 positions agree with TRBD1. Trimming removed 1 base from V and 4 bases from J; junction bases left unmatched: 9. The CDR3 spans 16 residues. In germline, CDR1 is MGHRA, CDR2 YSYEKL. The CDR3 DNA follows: TGCGCCAGCAGCCAAGTGGCGACAGGGATTTTCACTGAAGCTTTCTTT. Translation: CASSQVATGIFTEAFF.

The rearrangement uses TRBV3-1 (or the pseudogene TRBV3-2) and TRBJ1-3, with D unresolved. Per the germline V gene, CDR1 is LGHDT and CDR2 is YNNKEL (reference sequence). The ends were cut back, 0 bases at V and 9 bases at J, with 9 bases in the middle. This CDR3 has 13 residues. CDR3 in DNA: TGTGCCAGCAGCCAAGAAGGTCGGGGCACCATATATTTT. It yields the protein CASSQEGRGTIYF.

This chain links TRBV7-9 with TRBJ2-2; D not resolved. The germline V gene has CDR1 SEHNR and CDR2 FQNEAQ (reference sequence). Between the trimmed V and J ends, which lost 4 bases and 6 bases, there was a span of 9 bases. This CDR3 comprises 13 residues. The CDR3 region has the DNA TGTGCCAGCAGCTGGTCCGGGTCCGGGGAGCTGTTTTTT. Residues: CASSWSGSGELFF.

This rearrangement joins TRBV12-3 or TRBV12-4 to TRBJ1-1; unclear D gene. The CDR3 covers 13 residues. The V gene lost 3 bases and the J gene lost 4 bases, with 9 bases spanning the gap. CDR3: CASSLSQSTEAFF. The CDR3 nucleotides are TGTGCCAGCAGTTTGAGTCAGTCCACTGAAGCTTTCTTT.

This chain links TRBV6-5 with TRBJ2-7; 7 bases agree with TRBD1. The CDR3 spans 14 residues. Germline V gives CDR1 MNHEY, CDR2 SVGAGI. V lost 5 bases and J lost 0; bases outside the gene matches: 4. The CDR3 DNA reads TGTGCCAGCAGTAAACAGGGGAGCTCCTACGAGCAGTACTTC. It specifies CASSKQGSSYEQYF.

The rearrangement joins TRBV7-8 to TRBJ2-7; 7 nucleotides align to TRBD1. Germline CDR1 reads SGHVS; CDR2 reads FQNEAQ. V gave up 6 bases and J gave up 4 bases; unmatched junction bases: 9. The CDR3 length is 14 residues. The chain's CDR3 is CASSMTGSTYEQYF. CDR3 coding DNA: TGTGCCAGCAGTATGACAGGGTCTACTTACGAGCAGTACTTC.